This T cell receptor (beta chain) was found in a study of technical replicates of blood from a few donors. V gave up 8 bases and J gave up 5 bases; unmatched junction bases: 14. The CDR3 loop spans 16 amino acids. CDR1 and CDR2 (germline): SNHLY, FYNNEI. Generated by immunoSEQ multiplex PCR, the TCRdb table keeps only in-frame clones and is missing some. The sample has approximately 78,000 clones, roughly 95% seen once. The sequence came from a human donor in good health. V and J are TRBV2 and TRBJ2-3, with 9 nucleotides matching TRBD2. Sequencing was done on a sample of T cells isolated from PBMCs. CDR3 region: CASGSGGRPRKDTQYF. The CDR3 bases are TGTGCCAGCGGTAGCGGGGGTCGACCTAGAAAAGATACGCAGTATTTT.